This note documents a single T cell receptor beta chain sequence. Its antigen is still unknown. Here immunoSEQ multiplex PCR was the method, and the copy in TCRdb shows in-frame clones only, minus some. The sample records around 62,000 clones, around 70% being singletons. The sample originates from a study of vaccination effects on CD4 cells after COVID-19. After more than 8 days in culture, the CD4+ T cells were isolated. Subjects were given two BNT162b2 or mRNA-1273 vaccine doses. CDR1 is LGHDT, CDR2 YNNKEL, per germline (reference sequence). V was shortened by 0 bases and J by 5 bases, with 13 bases between the two germline ends. This CDR3 contains 15 residues.

The rearrangement links TRBV3-1 (or the pseudogene TRBV3-2) to TRBJ1-1, with a tentative D call TRBD1 (6 bases). The TCR was taken from a human donor who received a COVID-19 vaccine. The material sequenced was CD4+ T cells from PBMCs cultured without peptide, taken after COVID-19 vaccination. The CDR3 coding sequence is TGTGCCAGCAGCCAAGATGCGGGGGCAGGAACTGAAGCTTTCTTT. Amino acids: CASSQDAGAGTEAFF.